These 2 T cell receptor beta chains were sequenced from one sample in a study of blood T cells in healthy people across ages. Sample-barcoded 5' priming and a J-beta primer mix drove a second PCR of roughly 6 to 12 cycles. Using its own MiXCR run on the 5' RACE reads, TCRdb lists one record per CDR3 protein. The sample has over 1,300,000 distinct CDR3 sequences; approximately 59% are singletons. The specimen was blood. The receptors here all came from a young man in good health.

About this clonotype itself: The junction shows a germline mismatch at one end, possibly a read error. V and J are TRBV3-1 and TRBJ2-5; D call uncertain. In germline, CDR1 is LGHDT, CDR2 YNNKEL (reference sequence). The CDR3 spans 15 residues. The CDR3 sequence is CTSSPIIAFQETQYF. The CDR3 nucleotides are TGTACCAGCAGCCCTATAATAGCTTTCCAAGAGACCCAGTACTTC.

The CDR3 region has the DNA TGCGCCAGCAGCCAAGATCCGCCTGGGACAGGGGATTACAATGAGCAGTACTTC. Its protein is CASSQDPPGTGDYNEQYF. J is TRBJ2-7 and V is TRBV4-3; TRBD1 matches at 10 bases. This CDR3 contains 18 residues. The V gene's germline CDR1 is LGHNA and CDR2 YSLEER. With V trimmed by 0 bases and J by 7 bases, 15 bases remained unmatched.